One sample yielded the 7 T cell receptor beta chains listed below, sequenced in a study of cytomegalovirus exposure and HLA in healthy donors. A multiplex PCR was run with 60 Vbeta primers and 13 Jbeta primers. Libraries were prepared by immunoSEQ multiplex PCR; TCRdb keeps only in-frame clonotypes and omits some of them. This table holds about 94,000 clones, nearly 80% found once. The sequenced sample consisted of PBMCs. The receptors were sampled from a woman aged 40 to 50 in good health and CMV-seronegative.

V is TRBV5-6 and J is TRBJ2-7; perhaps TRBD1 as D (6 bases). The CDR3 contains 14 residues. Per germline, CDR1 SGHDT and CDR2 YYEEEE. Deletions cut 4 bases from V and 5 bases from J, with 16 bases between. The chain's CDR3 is CASSTIRGSDEQYF. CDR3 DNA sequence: TGTGCCAGCAGCACTATCAGGGGATCGGACGAGCAGTACTTC.

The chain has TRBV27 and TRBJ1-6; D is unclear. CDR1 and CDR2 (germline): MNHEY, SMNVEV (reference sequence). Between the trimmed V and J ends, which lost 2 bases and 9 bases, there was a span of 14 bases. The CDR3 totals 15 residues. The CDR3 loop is CASSLVNILSSPLHF. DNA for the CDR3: TGTGCCAGCAGTTTAGTCAACATCCTCAGTTCACCCCTCCACTTT.

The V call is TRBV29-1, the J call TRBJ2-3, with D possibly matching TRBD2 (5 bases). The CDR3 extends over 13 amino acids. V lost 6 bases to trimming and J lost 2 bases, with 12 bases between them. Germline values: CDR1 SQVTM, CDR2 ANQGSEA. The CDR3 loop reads CSVVTTSTDTQYF. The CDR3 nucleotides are TGCAGCGTCGTGACTACTTCCACAGATACGCAGTATTTT.

The DNA for the CDR3 is TGTGCCAGCAGATCACTAGCGGGGGCCTACAATGAGCAGTTCTTC. It specifies CASRSLAGAYNEQFF. The chain has TRBV27 and TRBJ2-1, with 11 nucleotides matching TRBD2. Germline CDR1 and CDR2: MNHEY and SMNVEV (reference sequence). The junction had 3 bases not matched to a gene; V was cut back by 6 bases and J by 2 bases. The CDR3 extends over 15 amino acids.

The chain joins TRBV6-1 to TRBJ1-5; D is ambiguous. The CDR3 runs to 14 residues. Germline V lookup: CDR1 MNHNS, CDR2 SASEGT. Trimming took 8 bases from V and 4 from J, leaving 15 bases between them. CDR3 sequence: CASRGAIPNQPQHF. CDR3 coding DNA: TGTGCCAGCCGGGGTGCAATCCCTAATCAGCCCCAGCATTTT.

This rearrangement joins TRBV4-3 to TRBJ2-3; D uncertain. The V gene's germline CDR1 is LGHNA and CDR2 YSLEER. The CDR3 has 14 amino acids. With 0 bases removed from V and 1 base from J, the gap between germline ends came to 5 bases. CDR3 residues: CASSQESGTDTQYF. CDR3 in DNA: TGCGCCAGCAGCCAAGAGTCAGGCACAGATACGCAGTATTTT.

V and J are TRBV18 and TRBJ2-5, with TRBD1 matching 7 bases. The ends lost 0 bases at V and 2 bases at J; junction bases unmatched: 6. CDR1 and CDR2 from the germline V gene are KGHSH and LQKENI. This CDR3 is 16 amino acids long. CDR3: CASSPPRQGGQETQYF. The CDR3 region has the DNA TGTGCCAGCTCACCACCCCGACAGGGCGGACAAGAGACCCAGTACTTC.